Listed here is a single T cell receptor beta chain. This entry comes from a study of Graves' ophthalmopathy and Graves' hyperthyroidism. The CDR3 contains 16 residues. Per the germline V gene, CDR1 is SGHDT and CDR2 is YYEEEE. The V segment lost 0 bases and the J segment 4 bases; nucleotides outside the gene matches: 7. Pregnancy or lactation, uncontrolled infections and other autoimmune diseases were grounds for excluding patients. RNA transcripts provided the template for amplifying TCR beta CDR3 regions. The library came from an HTBI-primed first-round RT-PCR and a second-round multiplex PCR. Via MiXCR, TCRdb re-called the multiplex PCR reads, giving one row per CDR3 protein. The sample has roughly 500,000 distinct CDR3 sequences, approximately 15% seen once.

V usage is TRBV5-6 and J usage is TRBJ2-5; 9 bases align to TRBD2. This TCR was sampled from a woman in her twenties or thirties with Graves' ophthalmopathy. The material sequenced was blood. The CDR3 DNA sequence: TGTGCCAGCAGCTTGGGCGGGGGGGCGGTCGGAGAGACCCAGTACTTC. It yields the protein CASSLGGGAVGETQYF.